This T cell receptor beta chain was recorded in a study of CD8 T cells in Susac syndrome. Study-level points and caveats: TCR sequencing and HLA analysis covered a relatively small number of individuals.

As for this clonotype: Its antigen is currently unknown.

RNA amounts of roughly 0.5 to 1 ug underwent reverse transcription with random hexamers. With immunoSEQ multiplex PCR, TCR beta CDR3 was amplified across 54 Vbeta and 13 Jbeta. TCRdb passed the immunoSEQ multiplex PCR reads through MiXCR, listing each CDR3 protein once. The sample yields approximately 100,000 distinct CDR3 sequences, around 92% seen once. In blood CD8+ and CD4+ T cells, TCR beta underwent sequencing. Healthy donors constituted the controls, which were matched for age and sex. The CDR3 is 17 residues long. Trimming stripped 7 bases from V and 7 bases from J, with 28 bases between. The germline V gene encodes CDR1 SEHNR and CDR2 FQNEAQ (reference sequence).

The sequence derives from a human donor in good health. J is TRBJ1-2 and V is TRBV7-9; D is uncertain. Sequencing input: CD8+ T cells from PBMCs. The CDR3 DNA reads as TGTGCCAGCACCGACGTGATAGGACGGTACGGGGTTGGTGGCTACACCTTC. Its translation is CASTDVIGRYGVGGYTF.